This TCR beta chain was profiled in a study of early T cells in non-severe SARS-CoV-2 infection. Study as a whole: From unsorted whole blood, bulk RNA was sequenced, and the chains remained unpaired. Overall study findings and caveats: The VDJdb matching leaned toward anti-spike CD8 responses and overlooked private and CD4 specificities.

This clonotype was counted a few times. Its target is not known. The germline CDR1 and CDR2 sequences are SGHAT and FQNNGV. Trimming removed 0 bases at V and 3 bases at J, with 17 bases between. The CDR3 is 17 amino acids. As part of library construction, unique molecular identifiers were attached to individual cDNA molecules. A single record per CDR3 protein comes from TCRdb applying MiXCR to the 5' RACE reads. Of about 110,000 distinct CDR3 sequences listed, 9.5% to 13% are singletons. V gene TRBV11-2 combines with J gene TRBJ1-1, with D uncertain. Sequencing was carried out using whole blood. The TCR comes from an adult who was a healthcare worker with PCR-confirmed SARS-CoV-2 infection or an uninfected control (not recorded which). The CDR3 protein is CASSLEEGPPSDTEAFF. CDR3 DNA: TGTGCCAGCAGCTTAGAAGAAGGGCCCCCAAGCGACACTGAAGCTTTCTTT.